This paragraph reports one TCR beta chain. This entry comes from a study of technical replicates of blood from a few donors. Clones were sequenced by immunoSEQ multiplex PCR, and TCRdb holds only the in-frame ones, with some missing. The sample records tens of thousands of clones, approximately 94% being singletons. This clonotype was sampled from a human donor in good health. The sequenced material came from T cells isolated from PBMCs.

This chain's CDR3 is CSALQGAQEQFF. CDR3 DNA sequence: TGCAGCGCCTTACAGGGGGCGCAGGAGCAGTTCTTC. The J gene is TRBJ2-1, the V gene TRBV29-1; 9 nucleotides align to TRBD1. Germline loops: CDR1 SQVTM, CDR2 ANQGSEA. The J segment lost 10 bases and the V segment lost 7 bases, leaving 8 bases of the junction unmatched. The CDR3 loop spans 12 amino acids.